The 27 T cell receptor beta chains reported below all come from one sample, sequenced in a study of low-dose radiotherapy and immunotherapy resistance in tumors. As to time point: before trial treatment. Covering alpha and beta chains, TRAV- and TRBV-specific primers were used for the first-strand cDNA. The authors amplified TCRs for 20 PCR cycles with a constant-region primer and a V-primer adapter. MiXCR was run by TCRdb on the reads, yielding one entry per CDR3 protein. Among 75,000 to 95,000 distinct CDR3 sequences, 9.4% were seen once, and the ten largest hold around 0.96%. Sequenced material: PBMCs, taken before treatment. The receptors derive from a male donor with prostate cancer.

In its sample, this clonotype was seen a few times. This sequence joins TRBV18 and TRBJ2-7, with TRBD1 matching over 7 bases. CDR1 and CDR2 from the germline V gene are KGHSH and LQKENI. The CDR3 totals 15 residues. V shed 4 bases, J shed 5 bases, and the junction held 11 bases outside the gene matches. The CDR3: CASSLRTGANDEQYF. The CDR3 DNA is TGTGCCAGCTCACTCCGGACAGGCGCAAATGACGAGCAGTACTTC.

This clonotype was counted many times. The rearrangement links TRBV10-3 to TRBJ2-1; 13 bases fit TRBD2. The V segment lost 6 bases and the J segment 7 bases; nucleotides outside the gene matches: 6. CDR1 and CDR2 from the germline V gene are ENHRY and SYGVKD. The CDR3 runs 15 residues. CDR3 bases: TGTGCCATCAGGGGGACTAGCGGGAAGACGAATGAGCAGTTCTTC. Translation: CAIRGTSGKTNEQFF.

In this sample, this clonotype turned up many times. The chain employs TRBV5-1 and TRBJ2-7; 9 bases align to TRBD1. The CDR3 contains 13 residues. Germline V gives CDR1 SGHRS, CDR2 YFSETQ. Unmatched junction bases numbered 2, after V lost 3 bases and J lost 4 bases. CDR3 in amino acids: CASSSDRGYEQYF. CDR3 sequence (DNA): TGCGCCAGCAGCTCGGACAGGGGATACGAGCAGTACTTC. Based on the CDR3 plus reference TRBV5-1 and TRBJ2-7, the full variable domain is KAGVTQTPRYLIKTRGQQVTLSCSPISGHRSVSWYQQTPGQGLQFLFEYFSETQRNKGNFPGRFSGRQFSNSRSEMNVSTLELGDSALYLCASSSDRGYEQYFGPGTRLTVT.

There are many counts of this clonotype. The J gene is TRBJ1-1, the V gene TRBV29-1; TRBD1 is a possible D gene (6 bases). Germline V lookup: CDR1 SQVTM, CDR2 ANQGSEA. The CDR3 covers 14 residues. The germline V and J ends were trimmed by 4 bases and 1 base, with 13 bases remaining between them. The CDR3 protein is CSVGGGSGNTEAFF. DNA of the CDR3: TGCAGCGTTGGAGGGGGGAGTGGGAACACTGAAGCTTTCTTT. Full variable domain (rest looked up from reference TRBV29-1 and TRBJ1-1): SAVISQKPSRDICQRGTSLTIQCQVDSQVTMMFWYRQQPGQSLTLIATANQGSEATYESGFVIDKFPISRPNLTFSTLTVSNMSPEDSSIYLCSVGGGSGNTEAFFGQGTRLTVV.

This clonotype was observed many times. V usage is TRBV9 and J usage is TRBJ2-7; maybe TRBD2 (6 bases). The CDR3 sequence is 15 residues long. V was trimmed by 3 bases and J by 0 bases, leaving 13 bases between them. The germline V gene encodes CDR1 SGDLS and CDR2 YYNGEE. The DNA of the CDR3 is TGTGCCAGCAGCGGCGGGACGGTCGCCTCCTACGAGCAGTACTTC. Protein: CASSGGTVASYEQYF.

This clonotype was seen repeatedly, ten times or more. The V and J genes are TRBV7-2 and TRBJ2-3, with 7 bases matching TRBD2. The junction had 5 bases not matched to a gene; V was cut back by 5 bases and J by 6 bases. Germline CDR1 is SGHTA and CDR2 is FQGNSA. The CDR3 covers 13 residues. The CDR3 here is CASSRGREDTQYF. The CDR3 DNA is TGTGCCAGCAGCCGCGGGAGAGAGGATACGCAGTATTTT.

This sequence joins TRBV20-1 and TRBJ2-7; D is undetermined. Between the trimmed V and J ends, which lost 1 base and 0 bases, there was a span of 10 bases. The germline V gene encodes CDR1 DFQATT and CDR2 SNEGSKA (reference sequence). The CDR3 is 14 amino acids. CDR3 loop: CSARAQLSSYEQYF. CDR3 bases: TGCAGTGCTAGAGCCCAGTTGAGCTCCTACGAGCAGTACTTC.

Ten or more counts support this clonotype. The chain uses TRBV5-1 and TRBJ1-1; TRBD1 agrees at 7 bases. Germline V gene lookup returns CDR1 SGHRS and CDR2 YFSETQ. V gave up 6 bases and J gave up 1 base; unmatched junction bases: 3. The CDR3 sequence is 13 residues long. CDR3 sequence reads: CASIGQANTEAFF. DNA for the CDR3: TGCGCCAGCATCGGACAGGCGAACACTGAAGCTTTCTTT. Full variable domain (outside the CDR3, taken from reference TRBV5-1 and TRBJ1-1): KAGVTQTPRYLIKTRGQQVTLSCSPISGHRSVSWYQQTPGQGLQFLFEYFSETQRNKGNFPGRFSGRQFSNSRSEMNVSTLELGDSALYLCASIGQANTEAFFGQGTRLTVV.

This clonotype was detected many times. The genes are TRBV29-1 and TRBJ2-7; the D is unclear. The CDR3 totals 11 residues. With 3 bases removed from V and 6 bases from J, the gap between germline ends came to 9 bases. CDR1 is SQVTM, CDR2 ANQGSEA, per germline. The CDR3 reads CSVDYGSEQYF. DNA of the CDR3: TGCAGCGTTGACTACGGTAGCGAGCAGTACTTC.

This clonotype was detected many times. The chain joins TRBV6-6 to TRBJ2-7; D gene ambiguous. The CDR3 length is 12 residues. The V end was cut by 6 bases, the J end by 5 bases, with 11 bases between. Germline loops: CDR1 MNHNY, CDR2 SVGAGI (reference sequence). CDR3 region: CASSPSMNEQYF. CDR3 sequence (DNA): TGTGCCAGCAGCCCCTCCATGAACGAGCAGTACTTC.

This clonotype showed up many times. CDR3 amino acids: CASSNRLASSYEQYF. As DNA, the CDR3 is TGTGCCAGCAGTAACCGACTAGCGAGTTCCTACGAGCAGTACTTC. The gene calls are TRBV28 and TRBJ2-7, with 8 bases identical to TRBD2. Germline V CDR1 and CDR2: MDHEN, SYDVKM. The CDR3 runs to 15 residues. V was pared by 5 bases and J by 1 base, with 7 bases of the junction left unmatched.

This clonotype was seen at least ten times. The V and J genes are TRBV7-9 and TRBJ1-4; D gene uncertain. Trimming took 1 base from V and 8 from J, leaving 5 bases between them. The CDR3 consists of 12 residues. CDR1 and CDR2 (germline): SEHNR, FQNEAQ (reference sequence). The CDR3 region has the DNA TGTGCCAGCAGCTTAGTAGCGGAAAAACTGTTTTTT. It is translated as CASSLVAEKLFF.

This clonotype appeared many times. The rearrangement joins TRBV6-1 to TRBJ2-1; TRBD2 agrees at 8 bases. This CDR3 is 15 amino acids long. Germline V gene lookup returns CDR1 MNHNS and CDR2 SASEGT. V lost 10 bases and J lost 9; bases outside the gene matches: 17. The CDR3 DNA sequence: TGTGCCACAGGGTCTAGCGGGCGCAGGAACGTTGAGCAGTTCTTC. It codes for CATGSSGRRNVEQFF.

This clonotype was found many times. This chain connects TRBV6-5 to TRBJ2-2; unclear D gene. This CDR3 is 14 amino acids long. Germline-derived CDR1 and CDR2 are MNHEY and SVGAGI. The V end was cut by 2 bases, the J end by 4 bases, with 8 bases between. CDR3 sequence: CASSYGVGTGELFF. The DNA for the CDR3 is TGTGCCAGCAGTTACGGAGTTGGCACCGGGGAGCTGTTTTTT.

This clonotype was picked up many times. This chain connects TRBV11-2 to TRBJ2-1; either TRBD1 or TRBD2 may fit D (7 bases each). CDR1 is SGHAT and CDR2 is FQNNGV in the germline V gene. V was pared by 5 bases and J by 4 bases, with 21 bases between. The CDR3 totals 17 residues. CDR3 nucleotides: TGTGCCAGCAGCCTGTCAGGGGGGGTAGTCCCTTACAATGAGCAGTTCTTC. This gives the protein CASSLSGGVVPYNEQFF.

Only a few counts were recorded for this clonotype. This rearrangement joins TRBV30 to TRBJ1-3; D remains unclear. This CDR3 region has 13 residues. Trimming removed 3 bases at V and 0 bases at J, with 6 bases between. Germline V gene data show CDR1 as GTSNPN and CDR2 as SVGIG (reference sequence). The CDR3 nucleotides are TGTGCCTGGAGACCCATCTCTGGAAACACCATATATTTT. This codes for CAWRPISGNTIYF.

About this clonotype itself: A read error likely explains this, since a far larger clone differs by one base. This sequence joins TRBV2 and TRBJ1-1; 8 bases are a match to TRBD1. Germline V lookup: CDR1 SNHLY, CDR2 FYNNEI. The CDR3 spans 16 residues. The CDR3 bases are TGTGCCAGCAGTCCCCAGGGGGCCCACGGAGGCACTGAAACTTTCTTT. Residues: CASSPQGAHGGTETFF. The full variable domain, completed using reference TRBV2 and TRBJ1-1, is EPEVTQTPSHQVTQMGQEVILRCVPISNHLYFYWYRQILGQKVEFLVSFYNNEISEKSEIFDDQFSVERPDGSNFTLKIRSTKLEDSAMYFCASSPQGAHGGTETFFGQGTRLTVV.

This clonotype was counted at least ten times. The rearrangement joins TRBV24-1 to TRBJ2-2, with 8 positions matching TRBD1. J lost 0 bases, V lost 6 bases, and 8 bases had no gene match. The germline gives CDR1 KGHDR, CDR2 SFDVKD. This CDR3 has 17 residues. The CDR3 loop is CATSSLDRATNTGELFF. CDR3 sequence (DNA): TGTGCCACCAGTTCCCTGGACAGGGCGACGAACACCGGGGAGCTGTTTTTT.

The sample holds many counts of this clonotype. The J gene is TRBJ2-3, the V gene TRBV20-1, with TRBD2 matching 7 bases. Germline CDR1 and CDR2: DFQATT and SNEGSKA (reference sequence). The CDR3 is made up of 15 amino acids. The V and J ends lost 3 bases and 4 bases, in that order; junction bases with no gene match: 10. As DNA, the CDR3 is TGCAGTGCTAGCTTGACGGCTAGCGGCCCAGATACGCAGTATTTT. Its translation is CSASLTASGPDTQYF.

The table lists this clonotype with many counts. The gene calls are TRBV28 and TRBJ2-7; D is perhaps TRBD1 (6 bases). The V gene's germline CDR1 is MDHEN and CDR2 SYDVKM. This CDR3 has 15 amino acids. With 1 base removed from V and 6 bases from J, the gap between germline ends came to 16 bases. This chain's CDR3 is CASSLSPGTSGEQYF. The CDR3 DNA follows: TGTGCCAGCAGTTTATCTCCAGGGACATCCGGCGAGCAGTACTTC.

The sample holds many counts of this clonotype. The rearrangement uses TRBV20-1 and TRBJ2-7; 7 nucleotides line up with TRBD2. V shed 3 bases, J shed 5 bases, and the junction held 10 bases outside the gene matches. The CDR3 extends over 14 amino acids. From germline, CDR1 is DFQATT and CDR2 SNEGSKA (reference sequence). The CDR3 region has the DNA TGCAGTGCTAGTTGGGCTAGCGGAAGCAACGAGCAGTACTTC. It codes for CSASWASGSNEQYF.

This clonotype has a count of ten or more. J is TRBJ2-5 and V is TRBV6-2 or TRBV6-3, with 7 bases lining up with TRBD1. The CDR3 consists of 17 residues. V lost 2 bases, J lost 1 base, and 10 bases stayed unmatched. CDR1 is MNHEY, CDR2 SVGEGT, per germline. CDR3 bases: TGTGCCAGCAGTTACCCGCCCGCCGGGACAGCCCAAGAGACCCAGTACTTC. Its translation is CASSYPPAGTAQETQYF.

This clonotype occurred many times. V gene TRBV6-2 or TRBV6-3 combines with J gene TRBJ1-2, with TRBD1 matching over 10 bases. The germline V gene has CDR1 MNHEY and CDR2 SVGEGT. The CDR3 totals 15 residues. V gave up 5 bases and J gave up 0 bases; unmatched junction bases: 3. CDR3 in amino acids: CASSPGQGSNYGYTF. Here the CDR3 DNA reads TGTGCCAGCAGTCCGGGACAGGGGTCTAACTATGGCTACACCTTC.

A remark on this clonotype: Given a far larger clone just one base away, this is likely a sequencing read error. The V gene is TRBV6-6, the J gene TRBJ2-7; TRBD1 matches at 7 bases. Looked up from germline, CDR1 is MNHNY and CDR2 is SVGAGI (reference sequence). The CDR3 sequence is 15 residues long. With V trimmed by 5 bases and J by 7 bases, 14 bases remained unmatched. This CDR3 reads CASSPQGGGYNEQYF. The CDR3 nucleotides are TGTGCCAGCAGTCCACAAGGGGGCGGCTACAATGAGCAGTACTTC.

There are many counts of this clonotype. The rearrangement joins TRBV19 to TRBJ1-3, with D uncertain. V dropped 3 bases and J dropped 0 bases, with 15 bases sitting between them. Germline lookup yields CDR1 LNHDA and CDR2 SQIVND (reference sequence). The length of the CDR3 is 17 residues. CDR3 region: CASSIGHGVSSGNTIYF. CDR3 DNA: TGTGCCAGTAGTATCGGTCATGGCGTGAGCTCTGGAAACACCATATATTTT.

The V and J genes are TRBV20-1 and TRBJ2-5; 8 nucleotides match TRBD2. The CDR3 runs to 15 residues. The junction had 11 bases not matched to a gene; V was cut back by 6 bases and J by 2 bases. Germline CDR1 is DFQATT and CDR2 is SNEGSKA (reference sequence). The CDR3 here is CSAARGGPTQETQYF. The CDR3 DNA reads as TGCAGTGCGGCCCGGGGGGGCCCTACTCAAGAGACCCAGTACTTC.

The chain uses TRBV14 and TRBJ1-1, with 7 positions matching TRBD1. V gave up 1 base and J gave up 10 bases; unmatched junction bases: 3. Germline V gene lookup returns CDR1 SGHDN and CDR2 FVKESK. The CDR3 runs to 12 residues. The CDR3 is CASSQGDRAAFF. CDR3 sequence (DNA): TGTGCCAGCAGCCAAGGCGACAGGGCAGCTTTCTTT.